What follows are 26 T cell receptor beta chains derived from one specimen sequenced in a study of post-analysis software for immune sequencing data. cDNA libraries of TCR beta carried unique molecular identifiers. TCRdb passed the PCR reads through MiXCR, listing each CDR3 protein once. Found here are about 260,000 distinct CDR3 sequences, just over 35% of them singletons; the top ten hold around 5.2%. Study-wide results and caveats: The study found TRBV5-6, TRBV5-1 and TRBV20-1 among about five TRBV segments more frequent in patients than controls.

These receptors' targets are unknown. The sample consisted of blood. These receptors all come from a girl under 18 with multiple sclerosis.

Of note for this clonotype: Given a much more abundant clone one base away, this may be a read error. The chain couples TRBV11-2 to TRBJ2-3; 9 bases match TRBD2. This CDR3 has 17 residues. The germline V gene encodes CDR1 SGHAT and CDR2 FQNNGV. With V trimmed by 5 bases and J by 4 bases, 13 bases remained unmatched. In DNA, the CDR3 is TGTGCCAGCAGCCCATTTATGACGGGCGGGAGGGCAGATACGCAGTATTTT. This encodes CASSPFMTGGRADTQYF. Using reference TRBV11-2 and TRBJ2-3 for the parts outside the CDR3, the full variable domain is EAGVAQSPRYKIIEKRQSVAFWCNPISGHATLYWYQQILGQGPKLLIQFQNNGVVDDSQLPKDRFSAERLKGVDSTLKIQPAKLEDSAVYLCASSPFMTGGRADTQYFGPGTRLTVL.

The chain has TRBV20-1 and TRBJ2-1; no firm D call. The germline V gene encodes CDR1 DFQATT and CDR2 SNEGSKA (reference sequence). The CDR3 sequence is 14 residues long. Trimming removed 0 bases from V and 0 bases from J, with 6 bases in between. The CDR3 nucleotides are TGCAGTGCTAGAGATGACGTCTCCTACAATGAGCAGTTCTTC. It translates to CSARDDVSYNEQFF.

To note about this clonotype: One end of the junction fails to match germline, which may point to a read error. V gene TRBV29-1 combines with J gene TRBJ2-5, with 10 bases aligning to TRBD1. Germline V lookup: CDR1 SQVTM, CDR2 ANQGSEA. The CDR3 has 13 residues. CDR3 nucleotide sequence: TGCAGTGTTGATGCGGGACAGGGGGAGACCCAGTACTTC. Translating gives CSVDAGQGETQYF. The full variable domain, its missing parts supplied by reference TRBV29-1 and TRBJ2-5, is SAVISQKPSRDICQRGTSLTIQCQVDSQVTMMFWYRQQPGQSLTLIATANQGSEATYESGFVIDKFPISRPNLTFSTLTVSNMSPEDSSIYLCSVDAGQGETQYFGPGTRLLVL.

There are many counts of this clonotype. The chain joins TRBV5-1 to TRBJ2-1; 10 nucleotides agree with TRBD1. CDR1 and CDR2 (germline): SGHRS, YFSETQ. The junction had 12 bases not matched to a gene; V was cut back by 4 bases and J by 8 bases. There are 16 residues in the CDR3. DNA of the CDR3: TGCGCCAGCAGCCGGCAGGGGACAGGGGTTTCAGATGAGCAGTTCTTC. This encodes CASSRQGTGVSDEQFF.

This clonotype was seen only a few times. The V and J genes are TRBV18 and TRBJ2-3; D is undetermined. CDR3 length: 14 amino acids. Germline CDR1 reads KGHSH; CDR2 reads LQKENI. V was pared by 2 bases and J by 6 bases, with 12 bases between. The CDR3 nucleotides are TGTGCCAGCTCACCAAAGACCTTCGAGGATACGCAGTATTTT. Protein: CASSPKTFEDTQYF.

The sample holds a few counts of this clonotype. The rearrangement links TRBV5-1 to TRBJ2-5; unclear D gene. The germline V gene has CDR1 SGHRS and CDR2 YFSETQ. CDR3 length equals 15 residues. V was clipped by 0 bases and J by 5 bases, with 14 bases between them. CDR3 loop: CASSLAGTRRETQYF. CDR3 sequence (DNA): TGCGCCAGCAGCTTGGCGGGCACAAGGCGGGAGACCCAGTACTTC.

This chain joins TRBV7-9 and TRBJ1-1; D is perhaps TRBD1 (5 bases). The V end lost 5 bases, the J end lost 4 bases, and 20 bases lay between the germline ends. The CDR3 runs 16 residues. Germline V lookup: CDR1 SEHNR, CDR2 FQNEAQ (reference sequence). The CDR3 reads CASSPGGLRTGTEAFF. The CDR3 DNA reads as TGTGCCAGCAGCCCTGGGGGTCTTCGGACTGGCACTGAAGCTTTCTTT.

To note about this clonotype: Just one base apart from a much larger clone, this may be a read error. The rearrangement uses TRBV14 and TRBJ2-7; tentative D call: TRBD1 (5 bases). The CDR3 is 13 amino acids. Germline CDR1 reads SGHDN; CDR2 reads FVKESK. In DNA form, the CDR3 reads TGTGCCAGCAGCCCTCGTGGGGCATACGGGCAGTACTTC. Protein product: CASSPRGAYGQYF.

This clonotype appeared many times. This chain uses TRBV7-2 with TRBJ1-2; TRBD1 is a possible D gene (6 bases). CDR3 length equals 15 residues. The germline V gene has CDR1 SGHTA and CDR2 FQGNSA. V was pared by 1 base and J by 6 bases, with 15 bases between. Here the CDR3 DNA reads TGTGCCAGCAGCTTAGGTCCTCAGGGGAGGGATGGCTACACCTTC. Its protein product is CASSLGPQGRDGYTF.

This sequence joins TRBV6-1 and TRBJ2-3, with 7 bases matching TRBD1. The CDR3 spans 13 residues. J gave up 5 bases and V 7 bases, and 6 bases lay outside the gene matches. Per germline, CDR1 MNHNS and CDR2 SASEGT. The CDR3 spells CASTEGAKDTQYF. Here the CDR3 DNA reads TGTGCCAGCACAGAGGGGGCAAAAGATACGCAGTATTTT.

This clonotype came up many times. Here the CDR3 DNA reads TGCGCCAGCAGCCAAGATGTGGGGGCCGGGGGAGAGACCCAGTACTTC. It is translated as CASSQDVGAGGETQYF. V is TRBV4-1 and J is TRBJ2-5; D could derive from TRBD1 or TRBD2 (6 bases each). Trimming stripped 0 bases from V and 4 bases from J, with 15 bases between. Germline CDR1 reads MGHRA; CDR2 reads YSYEKL. The CDR3 length is 16 residues.

As to this clonotype: A much larger clone lies one base from this, so it may be a read error. The chain recombines TRBV20-1 with TRBJ2-1; 12 nucleotides line up with TRBD2. The germline V gene has CDR1 DFQATT and CDR2 SNEGSKA (reference sequence). This CDR3 comprises 19 residues. Here the CDR3 reads CSAGDSRPGLAGFYNEQFF. In nucleotides, the CDR3 is TGCAGTGCTGGAGACTCGAGACCGGGACTAGCGGGTTTTTACAATGAGCAGTTCTTC.

A few counts support this clonotype. This chain connects TRBV2 to TRBJ2-2; perhaps TRBD1 as D (5 bases). The germline V gene encodes CDR1 SNHLY and CDR2 FYNNEI. V lost 3 bases to trimming and J lost 1 base, with 9 bases between them. This CDR3 is built from 15 residues. CDR3 sequence: CASSEHTGNTGELFF. CDR3 in DNA: TGTGCCAGCAGTGAGCATACAGGGAACACCGGGGAGCTGTTTTTT.

Many counts were recorded for this clonotype. The V call is TRBV29-1, the J call TRBJ2-6; TRBD1 might be the D (6 bases). V was clipped by 8 bases and J by 0 bases, with 14 bases between them. The CDR3 contains 15 residues. The germline V gene has CDR1 SQVTM and CDR2 ANQGSEA. This chain's CDR3 is CSFFDRNSGANVLTF. For the CDR3, the DNA is TGCAGCTTTTTTGACAGGAACTCTGGGGCCAACGTCCTGACTTTC.

Regarding this clonotype: Since a much larger clone is just one base distant, this may be a read error. This chain joins TRBV6-6 and TRBJ1-1; TRBD1 agrees at 9 bases. CDR1 is MNHNY and CDR2 is SVGAGI in the germline V gene (reference sequence). The CDR3 length is 15 residues. The CDR3 region is CASSAGQGRFTEVFF. The DNA for the CDR3 is TGTGCCAGCAGTGCGGGACAGGGAAGGTTCACTGAAGTTTTCTTT.

V usage is TRBV29-1 and J usage is TRBJ2-4, with 8 bases that match TRBD2. Judging by the DNA end, TRBJ2-7 fits better; the J call may be wrong. The CDR3 extends over 14 amino acids. The V gene's germline CDR1 is SQVTM and CDR2 ANQGSEA. The CDR3 region is CSVGSGTGAYEQYF. The CDR3 DNA reads TGCAGCGTTGGTAGCGGGACTGGAGCTTACGAGCAGTACTTC.

This clonotype was detected many times. The CDR3 region is CASSRQGANSPLHF. CDR3 DNA sequence: TGTGCCAGCAGCCGACAGGGGGCCAATTCACCCCTCCACTTT. The chain joins TRBV6-5 to TRBJ1-6, with 10 bases lining up with TRBD1. J gave up 7 bases and V 6 bases, and 3 bases lay outside the gene matches. The germline gives CDR1 MNHEY, CDR2 SVGAGI. The CDR3 loop spans 14 amino acids.

The V and J genes are TRBV6-2 or TRBV6-3 and TRBJ1-5, with a tentative D call TRBD1 (6 bases). Germline loops: CDR1 MNHEY, CDR2 SVGEGT. CDR3 size: 18 residues. Trimming removed 2 bases at V and 15 bases at J, with 32 bases between. Here the CDR3 reads CASSYPQGYSNRTLRWHF. The CDR3 region has the DNA TGTGCCAGCAGTTACCCCCAGGGGTATAGCAACCGGACGCTTAGGTGGCATTTT.

This clonotype was seen repeatedly, ten times or more. The chain joins TRBV7-8 to TRBJ1-1, with D possibly TRBD1 on 5 matching bases. The CDR3 has 14 amino acids. Germline CDR1 and CDR2: SGHVS and FQNEAQ. V was pared by 2 bases and J by 2 bases, with 9 bases between. The CDR3 DNA is TGTGCCAGCAGCTTAACGGGGCTAAACACTGAAGCTTTCTTT. Its protein product is CASSLTGLNTEAFF. Supplemented by reference TRBV7-8 and TRBJ1-1, the full variable domain reads GAGVSQSPRYKVAKRGQDVALRCDPISGHVSLFWYQQALGQGPEFLTYFQNEAQLDKSGLPSDRFFAERPEGSVSTLKIQRTQQEDSAVYLCASSLTGLNTEAFFGQGTRLTVV.

This clonotype was seen a handful of times. CDR3 protein: CASSSGGHGQPQHF. The CDR3 DNA sequence: TGTGCCAGCAGCTCCGGGGGGCACGGTCAGCCCCAGCATTTT. The chain has TRBV7-3 and TRBJ1-5, with a tentative D call TRBD1 (6 bases). The CDR3 has 14 amino acids. Germline V CDR1 and CDR2: SGHTA, FQGTGA. V was trimmed by 4 bases and J by 6 bases, leaving 13 bases between them.

Details on this clonotype: A much larger clone differs by one base, so this may be a read error. The chain uses TRBV6-6 and TRBJ2-1; D is ambiguous. Looked up from germline, CDR1 is MNHNY and CDR2 is SVGAGI (reference sequence). The CDR3 is made up of 16 amino acids. V was cut by 2 bases and J by 6 bases, with 17 bases left in between. This chain's CDR3 is CASSYRSGPKSNEQFF. The CDR3 DNA reads as TGTGCCAGCAGTTACCGGTCGGGTCCCAAATCCAATGAGCAGTTCTTC.

The rearrangement uses TRBV20-1 and TRBJ2-1; TRBD1 matches 7 bases. Germline V lookup: CDR1 DFQATT, CDR2 SNEGSKA (reference sequence). V was clipped by 6 bases and J by 8 bases; unmatched bases: 7. The CDR3 spans 12 residues. CDR3 sequence (DNA): TGCAGTGCCCTAAGTACAGGGGATGAGCAGTTCTTC. Translating gives CSALSTGDEQFF.

The sample holds one count of this clonotype. The chain couples TRBV4-2 to TRBJ2-1; D assignment may be TRBD1 or TRBD2 (8 bases each). Trimming shortened V by 6 bases and J by 5 bases, and 32 bases separated the two germline ends. Germline CDR1 reads LGHNA; CDR2 reads YNFKEQ. The CDR3 covers 20 residues. DNA for the CDR3: TGTGCCAGCAGGGAGAGTACAGGGGGACGGGAGGGCCGTGGGCACAATGAGCAGTTCTTC. It encodes CASRESTGGREGRGHNEQFF.

The rearrangement joins TRBV5-1 to TRBJ1-6; D is unresolved. Germline V CDR1 and CDR2: SGHRS, YFSETQ. Trimming took off 2 bases at V and 8 bases at J, with 14 bases between the two ends. The CDR3 is 15 residues long. CDR3 in amino acids: CASSLRNPVDSPLHF. In nucleotides, the CDR3 is TGCGCCAGCAGCTTACGGAACCCCGTTGATTCACCCCTCCACTTT.

The chain links TRBV28 to TRBJ1-2, with 7 bases aligning to TRBD1. CDR3 length: 13 amino acids. CDR1 and CDR2 (germline): MDHEN, SYDVKM. V lost 4 bases and J lost 6; bases outside the gene matches: 5. The CDR3 reads CASSSDRVHGYTF. CDR3 DNA: TGTGCCAGCAGTTCCGACAGGGTTCATGGCTACACCTTC.

Of note for this clonotype: With a much larger clone just one base away, this may be a read error. This chain links TRBV5-1 with TRBJ1-2, with TRBD1 as a possible D gene (5 bases). V lost 5 bases and J 8 bases, leaving 22 bases between the germline ends. Germline V lookup: CDR1 SGHRS, CDR2 YFSETQ. The CDR3 has 15 residues. The CDR3 sequence is CASSADKVNRRGYTF. CDR3 nucleotides: TGCGCCAGCAGTGCGGACAAGGTAAATCGTCGGGGCTACACCTTC.